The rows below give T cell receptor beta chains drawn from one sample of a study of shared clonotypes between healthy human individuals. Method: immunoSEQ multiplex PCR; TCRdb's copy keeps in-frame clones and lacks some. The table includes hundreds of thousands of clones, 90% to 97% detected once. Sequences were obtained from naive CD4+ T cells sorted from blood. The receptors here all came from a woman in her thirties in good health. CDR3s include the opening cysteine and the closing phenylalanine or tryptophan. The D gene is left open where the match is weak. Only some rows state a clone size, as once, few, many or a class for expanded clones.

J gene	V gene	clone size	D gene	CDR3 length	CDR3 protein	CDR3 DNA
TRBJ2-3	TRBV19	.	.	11	CASSLGNTQYF	TGTGCCAGTAGTTTGGGGAATACGCAGTATTTT
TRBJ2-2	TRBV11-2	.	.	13	CASSVNRAGELFF	TGTGCCAGCAGCGTAAACAGGGCCGGGGAGCTGTTTTTT
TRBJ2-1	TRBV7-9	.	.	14	CASSLDGKGHEQFF	TGTGCCAGCAGCTTGGACGGGAAAGGCCATGAGCAGTTCTTC
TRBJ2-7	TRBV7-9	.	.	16	CASSLATGRMIYEQYF	TGTGCCAGCAGCTTAGCGACGGGACGGATGATCTACGAGCAGTACTTC
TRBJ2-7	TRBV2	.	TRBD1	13	CASLRDRGVEQYF	TGTGCCAGCCTCCGGGACAGGGGGGTCGAGCAGTACTTC
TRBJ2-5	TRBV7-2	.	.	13	CASSLRREETQYF	TGTGCCAGCAGCTTAAGGAGAGAAGAGACCCAGTACTTC
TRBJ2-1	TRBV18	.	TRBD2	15	CASSPREGAGNEQFF	TGTGCCAGCTCACCTCGGGAGGGCGCGGGGAATGAGCAGTTCTTC
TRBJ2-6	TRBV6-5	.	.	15	CASSYPGHGANVLTF	TGTGCCAGCAGTTACCCTGGGCATGGGGCCAACGTCCTGACTTTC
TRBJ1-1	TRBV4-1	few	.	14	CASSQEPMNTEAFF	TGCGCCAGCAGCCAAGAACCTATGAACACTGAAGCTTTCTTT
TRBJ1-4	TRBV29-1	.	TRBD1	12	CSGKTDREKLFF	TGCAGCGGCAAGACGGACAGGGAAAAACTGTTTTTT